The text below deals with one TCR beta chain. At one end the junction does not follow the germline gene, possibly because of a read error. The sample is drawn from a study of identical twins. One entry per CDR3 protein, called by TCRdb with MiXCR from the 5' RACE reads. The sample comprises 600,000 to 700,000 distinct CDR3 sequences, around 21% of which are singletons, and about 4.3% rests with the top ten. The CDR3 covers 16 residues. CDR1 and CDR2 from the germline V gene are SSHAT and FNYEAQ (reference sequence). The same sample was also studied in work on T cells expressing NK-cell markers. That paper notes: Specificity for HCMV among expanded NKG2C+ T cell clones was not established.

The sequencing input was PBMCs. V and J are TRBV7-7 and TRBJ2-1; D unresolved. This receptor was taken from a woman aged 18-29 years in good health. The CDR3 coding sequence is TGTGCTAGCAGCTTAGAGCTGCGCGGCGCCTACAATGAGCAGTTCTTC. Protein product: CASSLELRGAYNEQFF.